Below, 30 T cell receptor beta chains from the same sample are listed, as sequenced in a study of blood T cells in healthy people across ages. Alongside a J-beta primer mix, a sample-barcoded 5' primer served in a second PCR lasting about 6 to 12 cycles. TCRdb reanalysed the 5' RACE reads using MiXCR and keeps one entry per CDR3 protein. The sample holds some 940,000 distinct CDR3 sequences, roughly 28% seen once. The same data also went into a second study, on T cells of mothers and their children.

Input material: blood. These receptors were collected from a woman aged 40-49 years in good health.

In its sample, this clonotype was seen many times. The J gene is TRBJ2-7, the V gene TRBV20-1; 7 bases are shared with TRBD1. This CDR3 region has 15 residues. The germline CDR1 and CDR2 sequences are DFQATT and SNEGSKA (reference sequence). V dropped 0 bases and J dropped 0; count of bases not matched to a gene: 5. CDR3 amino acids: CSARDWDSFSYEQYF. CDR3 nucleotides: TGCAGTGCTAGAGACTGGGACAGTTTCTCCTACGAGCAGTACTTC.

In this sample, this clonotype turned up a few times. V is TRBV9 and J is TRBJ2-7; 8 positions match TRBD1. CDR1 and CDR2 (germline): SGDLS, YYNGEE. The V and J ends lost 4 bases and 4 bases, in that order; junction bases with no gene match: 10. The CDR3 loop spans 15 amino acids. Here the CDR3 DNA reads TGTGCCAGCAGCCCCAGGACAGGGTCGAATTACGAGCAGTACTTC. Protein product: CASSPRTGSNYEQYF.

This clonotype was seen repeatedly, ten times or more. The chain links TRBV20-1 to TRBJ2-1, with 12 bases identical to TRBD2. The V and J ends lost 6 bases and 6 bases, in that order; junction bases with no gene match: 9. The CDR3 contains 15 residues. CDR1 and CDR2 from the germline V gene are DFQATT and SNEGSKA (reference sequence). The CDR3 is CSAPGLAGTFNEQFF. The DNA of the CDR3 is TGCAGTGCCCCGGGACTAGCGGGTACCTTCAATGAGCAGTTCTTC.

This chain links TRBV5-4 with TRBJ2-1; weak D call: TRBD2 (5 bases). Germline V gives CDR1 SGHNT, CDR2 YYREEE (reference sequence). V was pared by 4 bases and J by 9 bases, with 11 bases between. The CDR3 totals 12 residues. The CDR3 loop is CASSPVGGEQFF. Here the CDR3 DNA reads TGTGCCAGCAGCCCCGTCGGAGGTGAGCAGTTCTTC.

Comments on this clonotype: Germline is not matched at one junction end, which may reflect a read error. The chain couples TRBV27 to TRBJ2-7; 14 nucleotides align to TRBD2. The CDR3 covers 18 residues. From germline, CDR1 is MNHEY and CDR2 SMNVEV (reference sequence). The CDR3 DNA reads TGTACCAGCAGTTTATCGACGGGACTAGCGGGGGTAGCCTACGAGCAGTACTTC. This codes for CTSSLSTGLAGVAYEQYF.

The DNA for the CDR3 is TGTGCCAGCGGCCCCCTCCGGGAGACCCAGTACTTC. This gives the protein CASGPLRETQYF. The chain employs TRBV12-3 or TRBV12-4 and TRBJ2-5; no reliable D call. Trimming removed 8 bases from V and 5 bases from J, with 12 bases in between. This CDR3 has 12 amino acids.

This clonotype was observed a few times. V usage is TRBV29-1 and J usage is TRBJ2-2; D uncertain. The CDR3 has 11 residues. CDR1 and CDR2 from the germline V gene are SQVTM and ANQGSEA. Between the trimmed V and J ends, which lost 5 bases and 4 bases, there was a span of 5 bases. CDR3 nucleotide sequence: TGCAGCGTTAGGTTCACCGGGGAGCTGTTTTTT. Its protein product is CSVRFTGELFF.

V gene TRBV4-2 combines with J gene TRBJ1-6, with D unclear. Deletions cut 1 base from V and 0 bases from J, with 10 bases between. Germline V lookup: CDR1 LGHNA, CDR2 YNFKEQ. This CDR3 region has 17 residues. CDR3 DNA: TGTGCCAGCAGCCAAGGAGCGACTAGCTCCTATAATTCACCCCTCCACTTT. Translated: CASSQGATSSYNSPLHF.

This clonotype has more than one count but fewer than ten. The V and J genes are TRBV28 and TRBJ2-7; a possible D gene is TRBD1 (6 bases). V was shortened by 2 bases and J by 1 base, with 12 bases between the two germline ends. The V gene's germline CDR1 is MDHEN and CDR2 SYDVKM. CDR3 length: 15 residues. The CDR3 nucleotides are TGTGCCAGCAGTTTAGCCCACACAGGGTCCTACGAGCAGTACTTC. Amino acid sequence: CASSLAHTGSYEQYF.

A word on this clonotype: This may arise from a read error, as a much more abundant clone is one base away. The DNA for the CDR3 is TGTGCCACCGCACCCCAACTAGCGGGAGATGCGCAGTATTTT. The encoded protein is CATAPQLAGDAQYF. The rearrangement joins TRBV28 to TRBJ2-3, with 11 bases that match TRBD2. The CDR3 spans 14 residues. Germline V gene lookup returns CDR1 MDHEN and CDR2 SYDVKM.

This clonotype was counted ten times or more. This chain links TRBV7-2 with TRBJ2-5; TRBD2 matches 8 bases. Germline V gene lookup returns CDR1 SGHTA and CDR2 FQGNSA. V gave up 4 bases and J gave up 2 bases; unmatched junction bases: 6. The CDR3 runs 15 residues. The CDR3 loop reads CASSYLGGGQETQYF. In DNA form, the CDR3 reads TGTGCCAGCAGCTACTTAGGCGGGGGGCAAGAGACCCAGTACTTC.

In this sample, this clonotype turned up a few times. A junction boundary mismatches the germline segment, possibly from a read error. The CDR3 DNA reads as TGTGCCGGCAGCTTAGCGGGATCCCTCTCCTACGAGCAGTACTTC. This encodes CAGSLAGSLSYEQYF. V usage is TRBV7-2 and J usage is TRBJ2-7; 8 bases map to TRBD2. CDR3 length: 15 residues. CDR1 SGHTA and CDR2 FQGNSA come from the germline V gene.

This clonotype was found a few times. The chain has TRBV6-4 and TRBJ2-2; TRBD2 is a possible D gene (6 bases). The CDR3 contains 13 residues. Trimming left V 5 bases short and J 3 bases short, with 7 bases between. Germline V gene data show CDR1 as MRHNA and CDR2 as SNTAGT. The CDR3 region is CASSKRDTGELFF. Written as DNA, the CDR3 is TGTGCCAGCAGTAAGCGGGACACCGGGGAGCTGTTTTTT.

This clonotype was detected a few times. This chain uses TRBV5-1 with TRBJ1-4; D remains unclear. The V gene's germline CDR1 is SGHRS and CDR2 YFSETQ. The CDR3 loop spans 15 amino acids. Trimming shortened V by 2 bases and J by 4 bases, and 12 bases separated the two germline ends. This chain's CDR3 is CASSFKPGFNEKLFF. CDR3 DNA sequence: TGCGCCAGCAGCTTCAAGCCGGGATTTAATGAAAAACTGTTTTTT. The entire variable domain, with the rest obtained from reference TRBV5-1 and TRBJ1-4, is as follows: KAGVTQTPRYLIKTRGQQVTLSCSPISGHRSVSWYQQTPGQGLQFLFEYFSETQRNKGNFPGRFSGRQFSNSRSEMNVSTLELGDSALYLCASSFKPGFNEKLFFGSGTQLSVL.

The chain links TRBV20-1 to TRBJ2-4; 7 bases are a match to TRBD2. Germline V lookup: CDR1 DFQATT, CDR2 SNEGSKA (reference sequence). V was clipped by 3 bases and J by 2 bases; unmatched bases: 7. CDR3 length: 15 amino acids. The CDR3 bases are TGCAGTGCTAGGGATCTCGGGACTACCAAAAACATTCAGTACTTC. It encodes CSARDLGTTKNIQYF.

This clonotype has a handful of counts. The chain employs TRBV20-1 and TRBJ1-3; perhaps TRBD1 as D (5 bases). Trimming removed 5 bases from V and 0 bases from J, with 20 bases in between. This CDR3 contains 17 residues. CDR1 and CDR2 from the germline V gene are DFQATT and SNEGSKA (reference sequence). CDR3 loop: CSAGASGTASSGNTIYF. CDR3 DNA sequence: TGCAGTGCTGGAGCCTCCGGGACTGCGAGCTCTGGAAACACCATATATTTT.

This clonotype occurred a few times. This chain uses TRBV20-1 with TRBJ1-5; TRBD1 aligns across 7 bases. The trim removed 6 bases at V and 6 bases at J, leaving 8 bases unmatched. Germline loops: CDR1 DFQATT, CDR2 SNEGSKA (reference sequence). There are 13 residues in the CDR3. The CDR3 is CSAGQAGSQPQHF. Written as DNA, the CDR3 is TGCAGTGCAGGACAGGCCGGTTCTCAGCCCCAGCATTTT.

V gene TRBV12-3 or TRBV12-4 combines with J gene TRBJ2-7; TRBD2 matches 8 bases. The junction had 7 bases not matched to a gene; V was cut back by 5 bases and J by 1 base. The CDR3 spans 15 residues. CDR3 sequence reads: CASSNSGVLSYEQYF. CDR3 bases: TGTGCCAGCAGTAATAGCGGGGTCCTGTCCTACGAGCAGTACTTC.

This clonotype occurred once. One base away lies a much larger clone, so this may be a sequencing read error. The chain combines TRBV28 with TRBJ1-2; D may be TRBD1 (6 bases). V was trimmed by 7 bases and J by 4 bases, leaving 16 bases between them. This CDR3 region has 14 residues. Germline V CDR1 and CDR2: MDHEN, SYDVKM. CDR3: CASTPGATSYGYTF. Here the CDR3 DNA reads TGTGCCAGCACCCCAGGGGCTACCAGCTATGGCTACACCTTC.

In this sample, this clonotype turned up once. The chain uses TRBV12-3 or TRBV12-4 and TRBJ2-1, with TRBD1 matching 7 bases. Trimming took 3 bases from V and 7 from J; bases not matched to a gene: 6. The CDR3 runs 14 residues. The CDR3 reads CASSFEGAWNEQFF. The CDR3 nucleotides are TGTGCCAGCAGTTTTGAGGGGGCGTGGAATGAGCAGTTCTTC.

The chain couples TRBV5-6 to TRBJ2-1, with 10 bases aligning to TRBD1. The V and J ends lost 4 bases and 3 bases, in that order; junction bases with no gene match: 4. Germline loops: CDR1 SGHDT, CDR2 YYEEEE. CDR3 length: 15 residues. CDR3 region: CASSTGQGVYNEQFF. The CDR3 nucleotides are TGTGCCAGCAGCACCGGACAGGGGGTCTACAATGAGCAGTTCTTC.

The chain uses TRBV20-1 and TRBJ2-1; no reliable D call. Germline V lookup: CDR1 DFQATT, CDR2 SNEGSKA (reference sequence). There are 11 residues in the CDR3. The CDR3 region is CRAFTNNEQFF. CDR3 coding DNA: TGCAGGGCTTTTACTAACAATGAGCAGTTCTTC.

This clonotype was recorded a few times. The rearrangement links TRBV5-1 to TRBJ1-4, with 7 bases identical to TRBD1. Germline lookup yields CDR1 SGHRS and CDR2 YFSETQ. Trimming took 5 bases from V and 10 from J; bases not matched to a gene: 8. The CDR3 has 13 amino acids. The CDR3 is CASRFQGGRKLFF. The CDR3, as DNA: TGCGCCAGCAGGTTTCAGGGGGGGAGAAAACTGTTTTTT.

The gene calls are TRBV7-3 and TRBJ2-1, with TRBD1 identical over 8 bases. Near its end, the DNA agrees better with TRBJ2-7, so the J call may be wrong. Looked up from germline, CDR1 is SGHTA and CDR2 is FQGTGA. The CDR3 is made up of 14 amino acids. Written as DNA, the CDR3 is TGTGCCAGCAGCGAGGACAGGGTAGCCAATGAGCAGTACTTC. Its translation: CASSEDRVANEQYF.

There are a few counts of this clonotype. CDR3 region: CASSETPTQDSPLHF. As DNA, the CDR3 is TGTGCCAGCAGCGAGACCCCAACTCAAGATTCACCCCTCCACTTT. The rearrangement uses TRBV9 and TRBJ1-6, with no clear D. Looked up from germline, CDR1 is SGDLS and CDR2 is YYNGEE. Trimming pared 3 bases from V and 8 bases from J, leaving 15 bases between. The CDR3 is 15 amino acids.

This clonotype was seen only once. The chain is built from TRBV9 and TRBJ2-1, with D perhaps TRBD1 or TRBD2 (5 bases each). Matching the DNA end better, TRBJ2-7 makes the J call doubtful. The V gene's germline CDR1 is SGDLS and CDR2 YYNGEE. This CDR3 is built from 12 residues. As DNA, the CDR3 is TGTGCCAGCAGCGGGGACGCGCGGGAGCAGTACTTC. This translates into CASSGDAREQYF.

The CDR3, as DNA: TGCGCCAGCAGCCAAGAAGGGGGGGCGGGCTATGGCTACACCTTC. Amino acids: CASSQEGGAGYGYTF. V is TRBV4-3 and J is TRBJ1-2, with a possible D match to TRBD1 (6 bases). Trimming shortened V by 0 bases and J by 4 bases, and 12 bases separated the two germline ends. Looked up from germline, CDR1 is LGHNA and CDR2 is YSLEER. The CDR3 totals 15 residues.

Only a few counts were recorded for this clonotype. It may be a read error: a sequence one base away is much more abundant. The rearrangement joins TRBV6-2 or TRBV6-3 to TRBJ2-7; unclear D gene. This CDR3 has 12 amino acids. CDR1 is MNHEY, CDR2 SVGEGT, per germline. V was pared by 7 bases and J by 3 bases, with 10 bases between. CDR3 bases: TGTGCCAGCACCCCCGGGTGCTACGAGCAGTACTTC. Amino acids: CASTPGCYEQYF.

This clonotype was recorded many times. V is TRBV20-1 and J is TRBJ2-1; no firm D call. This CDR3 is 14 amino acids long. The V end was cut by 6 bases, the J end by 0 bases, with 12 bases between. Looked up from germline, CDR1 is DFQATT and CDR2 is SNEGSKA (reference sequence). The CDR3 loop reads CSATRPGSYNEQFF. The CDR3 DNA is TGCAGTGCCACAAGACCCGGCTCCTACAATGAGCAGTTCTTC.

The rearrangement joins TRBV10-3 to TRBJ1-2; D unresolved. Germline V gene lookup returns CDR1 ENHRY and CDR2 SYGVKD. The CDR3 sequence is 15 residues long. Trimming stripped 0 bases from V and 4 bases from J, with 12 bases between. CDR3: CAISESMRGAYGYTF. The CDR3 DNA sequence: TGTGCCATCAGTGAGTCGATGAGAGGAGCCTATGGCTACACCTTC.